What follows are 5 T cell receptor beta chains derived from one specimen sequenced in a study of shared clonotypes between healthy human individuals. Naive CD8 cells were CD45RO-negative, positively selected for CCR7, excluding terminally differentiated effector memory CD45RA+ cells. Sequencing was performed with immunoSEQ multiplex PCR; in TCRdb, only in-frame clones are kept and a portion is missing. This sample has around 600,000 clones, with 85% to 95% found just once. The specimen sequenced was naive CD8+ T cells sorted from blood. The receptors here all came from a woman younger than 45 in good health.

The rearrangement links TRBV19 to TRBJ2-7, with D tentatively TRBD2 (5 bases). The ends were cut back, 5 bases at V and 4 bases at J, with 15 bases in the middle. Germline V gene lookup returns CDR1 LNHDA and CDR2 SQIVND (reference sequence). This CDR3 is 14 amino acids long. CDR3 amino acids: CASSFRGMRYEQYF. The CDR3 DNA sequence: TGTGCCAGTAGTTTTAGAGGGATGAGATACGAGCAGTACTTC.

The V call is TRBV29-1, the J call TRBJ2-7, with TRBD2 matching over 7 bases. Germline lookup yields CDR1 SQVTM and CDR2 ANQGSEA. This CDR3 comprises 14 residues. V was pared by 5 bases and J by 2 bases, with 9 bases of the junction left unmatched. This CDR3 reads CSVSGGSNAYEQYF. CDR3 bases: TGCAGCGTTTCAGGCGGGAGTAACGCCTACGAGCAGTACTTC.

The chain combines TRBV28 with TRBJ2-2; 7 nucleotides match TRBD1. The ends lost 5 bases at V and 0 bases at J; junction bases unmatched: 3. The CDR3 has 15 residues. Looked up from germline, CDR1 is MDHEN and CDR2 is SYDVKM. The CDR3 protein is CASSETGPNTGELFF. The CDR3 bases are TGTGCCAGCAGTGAGACAGGGCCGAACACCGGGGAGCTGTTTTTT.

V and J are TRBV6-7 and TRBJ1-1; the D gene is possibly TRBD1 (5 bases). Being an ORF, TRBV6-7 has a function that is uncertain. Trimming shortened V by 8 bases and J by 2 bases, and 6 bases separated the two germline ends. The CDR3 length is 11 residues. The CDR3 reads CASDSNTEAFF. The CDR3 nucleotides are TGTGCCAGCGACAGCAACACTGAAGCTTTCTTT.

The chain joins TRBV15 to TRBJ1-4; the D is unclear. This CDR3 spans 14 amino acids. Deletions cut 6 bases from V and 2 bases from J, with 10 bases between. The germline gives CDR1 LNHNV, CDR2 YYDKDF (reference sequence). As DNA, the CDR3 is TGTGCCACCAGTTTCGACCGGACTAATGAAAAACTGTTTTTT. It encodes CATSFDRTNEKLFF.